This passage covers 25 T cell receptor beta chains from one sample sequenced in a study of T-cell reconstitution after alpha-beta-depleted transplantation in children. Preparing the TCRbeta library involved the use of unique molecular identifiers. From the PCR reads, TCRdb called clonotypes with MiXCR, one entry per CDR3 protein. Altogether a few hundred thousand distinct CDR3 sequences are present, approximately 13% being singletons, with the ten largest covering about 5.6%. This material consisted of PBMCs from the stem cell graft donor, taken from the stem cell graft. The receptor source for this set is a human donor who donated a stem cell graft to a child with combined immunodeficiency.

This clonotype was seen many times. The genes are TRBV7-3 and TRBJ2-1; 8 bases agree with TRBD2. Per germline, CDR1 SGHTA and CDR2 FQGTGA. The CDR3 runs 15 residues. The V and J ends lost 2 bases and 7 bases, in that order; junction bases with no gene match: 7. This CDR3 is CASSLLAGRRNEQFF. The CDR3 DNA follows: TGTGCCAGCAGCTTATTAGCGGGGAGGCGTAATGAGCAGTTCTTC.

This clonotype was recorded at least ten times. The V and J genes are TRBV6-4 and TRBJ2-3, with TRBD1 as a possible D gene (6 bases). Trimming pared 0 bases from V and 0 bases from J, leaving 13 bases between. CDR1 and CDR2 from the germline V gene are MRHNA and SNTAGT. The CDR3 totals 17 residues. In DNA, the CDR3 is TGTGCCAGCAGTGACTCCCCCGACCAGGGGAGCACAGATACGCAGTATTTT. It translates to CASSDSPDQGSTDTQYF.

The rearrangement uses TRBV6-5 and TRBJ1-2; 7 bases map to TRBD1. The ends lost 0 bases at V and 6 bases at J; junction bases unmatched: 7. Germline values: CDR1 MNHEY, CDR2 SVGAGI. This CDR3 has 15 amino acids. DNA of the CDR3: TGTGCCAGCAGTTACTCGAACAGGGGCAGAGATGGCTACACCTTC. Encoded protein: CASSYSNRGRDGYTF.

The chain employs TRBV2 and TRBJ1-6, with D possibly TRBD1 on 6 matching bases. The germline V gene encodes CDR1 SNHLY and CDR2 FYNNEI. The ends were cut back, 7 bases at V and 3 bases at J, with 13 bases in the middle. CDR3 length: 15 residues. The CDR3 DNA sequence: TGTGCCAGCACCCTGGGGGCTGGCTATAATTCACCCCTCCACTTT. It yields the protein CASTLGAGYNSPLHF.

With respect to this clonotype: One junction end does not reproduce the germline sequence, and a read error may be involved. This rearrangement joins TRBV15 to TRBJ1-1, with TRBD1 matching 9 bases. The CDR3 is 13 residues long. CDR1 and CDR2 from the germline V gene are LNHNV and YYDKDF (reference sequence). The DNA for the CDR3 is TGTGCCACCAGCTTCTCGGACAGGGGTACAGGGATCTTT. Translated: CATSFSDRGTGIF.

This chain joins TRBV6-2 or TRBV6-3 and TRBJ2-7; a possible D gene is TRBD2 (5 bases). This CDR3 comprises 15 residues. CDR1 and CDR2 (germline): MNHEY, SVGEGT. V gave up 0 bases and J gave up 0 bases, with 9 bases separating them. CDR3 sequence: CASSYSWRSSYEQYF. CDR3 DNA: TGTGCCAGCAGTTACTCTTGGAGGAGCTCCTACGAGCAGTACTTC.

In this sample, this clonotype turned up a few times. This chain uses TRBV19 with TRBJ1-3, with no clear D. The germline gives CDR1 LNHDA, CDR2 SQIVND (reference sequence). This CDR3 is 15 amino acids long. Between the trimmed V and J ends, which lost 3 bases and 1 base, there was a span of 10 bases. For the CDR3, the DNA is TGTGCCAGTAGTATTACAGCTACGTCTGGAAACACCATATATTTT. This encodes CASSITATSGNTIYF.

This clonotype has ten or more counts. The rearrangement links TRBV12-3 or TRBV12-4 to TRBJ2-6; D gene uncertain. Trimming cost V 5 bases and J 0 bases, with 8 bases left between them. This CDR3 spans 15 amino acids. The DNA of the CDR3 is TGTGCCAGCAGTCTTTCCCGCTCTGGGGCCAACGTCCTGACTTTC. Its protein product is CASSLSRSGANVLTF.

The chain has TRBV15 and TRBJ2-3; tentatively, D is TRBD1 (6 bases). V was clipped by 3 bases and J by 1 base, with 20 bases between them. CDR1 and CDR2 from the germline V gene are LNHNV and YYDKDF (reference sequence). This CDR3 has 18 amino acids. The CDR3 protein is CATSSDHRDRFRTDTQYF. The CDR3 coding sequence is TGTGCCACCAGCAGCGACCACAGGGATCGATTTCGCACAGATACGCAGTATTTT.

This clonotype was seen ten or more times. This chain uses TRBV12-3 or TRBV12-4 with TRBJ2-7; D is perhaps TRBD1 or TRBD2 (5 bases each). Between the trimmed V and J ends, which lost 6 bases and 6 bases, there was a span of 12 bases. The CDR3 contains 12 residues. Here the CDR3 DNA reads TGTGCCAGCAGCGGGGCCGGATTCGAGCAGTACTTC. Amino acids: CASSGAGFEQYF.

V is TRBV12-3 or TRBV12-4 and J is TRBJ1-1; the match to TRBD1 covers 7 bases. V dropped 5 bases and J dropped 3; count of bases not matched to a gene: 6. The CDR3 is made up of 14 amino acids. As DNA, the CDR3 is TGTGCCAGCAGTGACAGGGTAGGGGACACTGAAGCTTTCTTT. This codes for CASSDRVGDTEAFF.

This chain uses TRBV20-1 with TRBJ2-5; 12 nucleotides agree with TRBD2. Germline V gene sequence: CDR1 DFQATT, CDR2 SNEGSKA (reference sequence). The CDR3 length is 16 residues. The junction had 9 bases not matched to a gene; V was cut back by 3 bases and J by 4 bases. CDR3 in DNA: TGCAGTGCTAGCGGTCGACTAGCGGGAGTCCGAGAGACCCAGTACTTC. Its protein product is CSASGRLAGVRETQYF.

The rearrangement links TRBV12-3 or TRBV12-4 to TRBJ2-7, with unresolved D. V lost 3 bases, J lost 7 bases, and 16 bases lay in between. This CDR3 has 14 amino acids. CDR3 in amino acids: CASSFGRHLGEQYF. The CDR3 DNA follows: TGTGCCAGCAGTTTTGGTAGGCACCTGGGTGAGCAGTACTTC.

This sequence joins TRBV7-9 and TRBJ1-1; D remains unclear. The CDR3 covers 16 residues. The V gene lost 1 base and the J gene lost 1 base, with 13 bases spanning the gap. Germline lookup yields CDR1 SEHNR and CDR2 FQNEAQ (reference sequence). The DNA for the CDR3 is TGTGCCAGCAGCTTAGAGGTGGGCAAACCGAACACTGAAGCTTTCTTT. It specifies CASSLEVGKPNTEAFF.

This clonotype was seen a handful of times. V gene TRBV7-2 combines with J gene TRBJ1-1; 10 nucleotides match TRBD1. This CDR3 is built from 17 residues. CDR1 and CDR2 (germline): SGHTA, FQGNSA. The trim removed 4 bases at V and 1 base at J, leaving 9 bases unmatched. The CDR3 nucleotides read TGTGCCAGCAGCTCTCCGGACAGGGGGAATTGGAACACTGAAGCTTTCTTT. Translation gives CASSSPDRGNWNTEAFF.

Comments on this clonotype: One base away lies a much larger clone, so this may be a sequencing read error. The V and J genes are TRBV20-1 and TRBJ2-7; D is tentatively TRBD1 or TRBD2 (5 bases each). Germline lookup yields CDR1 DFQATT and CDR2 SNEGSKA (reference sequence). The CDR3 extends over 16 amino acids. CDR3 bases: TGCTGTGCTAGAGATCCGGGGACGGCCAACTCCTACGAGCAGTACTTC. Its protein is CCARDPGTANSYEQYF.

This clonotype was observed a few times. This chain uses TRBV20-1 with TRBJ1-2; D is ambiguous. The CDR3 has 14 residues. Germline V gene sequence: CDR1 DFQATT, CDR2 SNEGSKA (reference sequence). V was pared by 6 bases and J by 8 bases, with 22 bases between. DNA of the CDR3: TGCAGTGCACCGGGATCCGCCTATGGCCCCGGCTACACCTTC. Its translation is CSAPGSAYGPGYTF.

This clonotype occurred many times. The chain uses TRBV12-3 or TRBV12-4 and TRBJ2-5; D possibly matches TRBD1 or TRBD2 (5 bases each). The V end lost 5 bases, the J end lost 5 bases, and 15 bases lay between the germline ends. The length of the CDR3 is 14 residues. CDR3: CASSPLVGEETQYF. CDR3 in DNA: TGTGCCAGCAGTCCTTTAGTGGGGGAGGAGACCCAGTACTTC.

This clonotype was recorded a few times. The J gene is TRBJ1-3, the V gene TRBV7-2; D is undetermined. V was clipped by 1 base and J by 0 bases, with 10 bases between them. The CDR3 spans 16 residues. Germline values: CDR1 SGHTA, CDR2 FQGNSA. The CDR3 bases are TGTGCCAGCAGCTTAGTTGGCGGCTTCTCTGGAAACACCATATATTTT. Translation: CASSLVGGFSGNTIYF.

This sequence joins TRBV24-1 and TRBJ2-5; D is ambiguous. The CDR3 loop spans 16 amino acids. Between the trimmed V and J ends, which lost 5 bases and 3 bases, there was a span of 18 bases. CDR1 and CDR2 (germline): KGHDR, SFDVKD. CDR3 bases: TGTGCCACCAGTGGACCGGGCCTTAAAGGGAAAGAGACCCAGTACTTC. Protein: CATSGPGLKGKETQYF.

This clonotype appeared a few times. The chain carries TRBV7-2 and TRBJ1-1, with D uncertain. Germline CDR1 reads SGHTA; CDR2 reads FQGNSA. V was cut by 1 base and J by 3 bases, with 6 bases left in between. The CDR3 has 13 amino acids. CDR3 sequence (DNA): TGTGCCAGCAGCTTAGTGGAGGACACTGAAGCTTTCTTT. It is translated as CASSLVEDTEAFF.

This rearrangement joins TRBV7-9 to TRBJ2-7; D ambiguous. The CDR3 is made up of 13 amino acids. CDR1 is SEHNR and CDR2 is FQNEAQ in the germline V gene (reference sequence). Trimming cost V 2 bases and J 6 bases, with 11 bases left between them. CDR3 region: CASSLPIGREQYF. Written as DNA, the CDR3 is TGTGCCAGCAGCTTACCCATAGGACGCGAGCAGTACTTC.

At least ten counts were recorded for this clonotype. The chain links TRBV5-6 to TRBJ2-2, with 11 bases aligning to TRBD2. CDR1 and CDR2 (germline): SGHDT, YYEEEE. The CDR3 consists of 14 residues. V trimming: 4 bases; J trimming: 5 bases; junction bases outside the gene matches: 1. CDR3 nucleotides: TGTGCCAGCAGCCGGACTAGCGGGACCGGGGAGCTGTTTTTT. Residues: CASSRTSGTGELFF.

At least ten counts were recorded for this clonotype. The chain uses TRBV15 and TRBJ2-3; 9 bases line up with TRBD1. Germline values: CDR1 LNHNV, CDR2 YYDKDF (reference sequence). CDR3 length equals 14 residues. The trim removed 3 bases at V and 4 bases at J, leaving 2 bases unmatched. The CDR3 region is CATSRRTGADTQYF. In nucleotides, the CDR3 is TGTGCCACCAGCAGGCGGACAGGGGCAGATACGCAGTATTTT. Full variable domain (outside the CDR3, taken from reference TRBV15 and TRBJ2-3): DAMVIQNPRYQVTQFGKPVTLSCSQTLNHNVMYWYQQKSSQAPKLLFHYYDKDFNNEADTPDNFQSRRPNTSFCFLDIRSPGLGDTAMYLCATSRRTGADTQYFGPGTRLTVL.

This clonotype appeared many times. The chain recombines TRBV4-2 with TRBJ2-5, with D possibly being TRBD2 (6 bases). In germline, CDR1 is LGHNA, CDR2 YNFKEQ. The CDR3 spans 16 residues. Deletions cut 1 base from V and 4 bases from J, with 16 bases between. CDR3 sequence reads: CASSQGARDGGETQYF. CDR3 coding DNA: TGTGCCAGCAGCCAAGGGGCACGGGACGGGGGAGAGACCCAGTACTTC.